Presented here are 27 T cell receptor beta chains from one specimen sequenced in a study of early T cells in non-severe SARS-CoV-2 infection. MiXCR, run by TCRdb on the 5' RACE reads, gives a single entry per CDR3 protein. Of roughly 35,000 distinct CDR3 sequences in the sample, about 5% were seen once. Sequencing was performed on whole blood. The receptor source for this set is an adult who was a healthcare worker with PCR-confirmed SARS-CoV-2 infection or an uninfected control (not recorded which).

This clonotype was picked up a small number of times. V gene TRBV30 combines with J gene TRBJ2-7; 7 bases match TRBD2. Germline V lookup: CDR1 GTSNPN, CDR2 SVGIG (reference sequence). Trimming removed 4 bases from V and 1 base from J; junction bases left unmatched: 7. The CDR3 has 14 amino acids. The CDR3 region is CAWNRGGVSYEQYF. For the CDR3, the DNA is TGTGCCTGGAACCGGGGAGGGGTATCCTACGAGCAGTACTTC.

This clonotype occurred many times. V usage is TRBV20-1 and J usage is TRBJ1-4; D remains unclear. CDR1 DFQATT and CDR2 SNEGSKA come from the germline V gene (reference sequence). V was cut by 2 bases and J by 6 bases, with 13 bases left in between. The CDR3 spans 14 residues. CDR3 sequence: CSARNSKEDEKLFF. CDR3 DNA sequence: TGCAGTGCTAGAAACAGCAAAGAGGATGAAAAACTGTTTTTT.

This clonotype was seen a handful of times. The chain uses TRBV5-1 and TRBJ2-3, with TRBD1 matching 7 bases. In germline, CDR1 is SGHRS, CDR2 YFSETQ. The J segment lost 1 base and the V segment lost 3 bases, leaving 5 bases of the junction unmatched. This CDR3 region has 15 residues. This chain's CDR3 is CASSSDRRGTDTQYF. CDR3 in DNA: TGCGCCAGCAGCTCGGACAGGCGGGGCACAGATACGCAGTATTTT.

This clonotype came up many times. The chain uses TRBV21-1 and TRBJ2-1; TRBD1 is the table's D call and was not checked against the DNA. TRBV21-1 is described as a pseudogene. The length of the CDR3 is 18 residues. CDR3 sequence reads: CASSKMSPGPAKNNEQFF. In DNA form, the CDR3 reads TGTGCCAGCAGCAAGATGTCCCCGGGACCGGCCAAGAACAATGAGCAGTTCTTC.

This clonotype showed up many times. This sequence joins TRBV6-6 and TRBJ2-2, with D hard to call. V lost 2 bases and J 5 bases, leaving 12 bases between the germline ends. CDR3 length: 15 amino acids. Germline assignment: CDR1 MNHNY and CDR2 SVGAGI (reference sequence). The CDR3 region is CASSYGNPGTGELFF. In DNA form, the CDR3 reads TGTGCCAGCAGTTACGGAAACCCGGGTACCGGGGAGCTGTTTTTT.

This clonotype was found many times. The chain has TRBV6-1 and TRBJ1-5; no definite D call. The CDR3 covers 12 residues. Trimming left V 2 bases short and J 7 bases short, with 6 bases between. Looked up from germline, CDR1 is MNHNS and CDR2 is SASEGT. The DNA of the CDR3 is TGTGCCAGCAGTGAATGGGCACAGCCCCAGCATTTT. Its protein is CASSEWAQPQHF.

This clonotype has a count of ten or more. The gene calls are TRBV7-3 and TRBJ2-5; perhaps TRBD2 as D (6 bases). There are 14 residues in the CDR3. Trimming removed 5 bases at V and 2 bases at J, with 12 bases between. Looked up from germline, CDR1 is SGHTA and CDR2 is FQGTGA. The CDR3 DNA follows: TGTGCCAGCAGCCCAACTAGCAGTCAAGAGACCCAGTACTTC. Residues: CASSPTSSQETQYF.

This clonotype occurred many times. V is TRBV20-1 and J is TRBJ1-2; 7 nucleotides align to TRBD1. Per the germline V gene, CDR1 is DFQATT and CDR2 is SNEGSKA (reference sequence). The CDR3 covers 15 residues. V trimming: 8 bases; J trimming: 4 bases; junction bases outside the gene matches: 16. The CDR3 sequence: CSIPGQNHSTYGYTF. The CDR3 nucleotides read TGCAGTATTCCGGGACAGAACCACTCAACCTATGGCTACACCTTC.

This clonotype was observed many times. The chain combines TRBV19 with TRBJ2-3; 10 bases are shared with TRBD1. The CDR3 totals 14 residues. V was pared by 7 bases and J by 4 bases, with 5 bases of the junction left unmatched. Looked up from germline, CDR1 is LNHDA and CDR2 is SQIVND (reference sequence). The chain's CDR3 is CASNDRGRPDTQYF. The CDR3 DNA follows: TGTGCCAGTAATGACAGGGGGCGGCCAGATACGCAGTATTTT.

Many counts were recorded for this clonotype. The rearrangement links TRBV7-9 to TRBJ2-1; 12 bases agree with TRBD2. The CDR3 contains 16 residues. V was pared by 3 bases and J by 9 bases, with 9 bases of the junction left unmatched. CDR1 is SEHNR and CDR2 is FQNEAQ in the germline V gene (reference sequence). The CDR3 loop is CASSFSGTSGQSEQFF. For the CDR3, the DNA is TGTGCCAGCAGCTTCTCCGGGACTAGCGGGCAATCTGAGCAGTTCTTC.

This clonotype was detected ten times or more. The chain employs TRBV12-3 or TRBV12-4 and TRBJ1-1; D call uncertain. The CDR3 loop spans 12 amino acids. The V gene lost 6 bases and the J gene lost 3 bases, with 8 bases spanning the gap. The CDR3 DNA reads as TGTGCCAGCAGGATTGCAGACACTGAAGCTTTCTTT. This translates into CASRIADTEAFF.

For the CDR3, the DNA is TGTGCCAGCTCACGAAGCGCCCCTAATGAAAAACTGTTTTTT. Protein product: CASSRSAPNEKLFF. The J gene is TRBJ1-4, the V gene TRBV18; D unresolved. Germline lookup yields CDR1 KGHSH and CDR2 LQKENI. CDR3 length: 14 residues. Trimming removed 4 bases at V and 3 bases at J, with 9 bases between.

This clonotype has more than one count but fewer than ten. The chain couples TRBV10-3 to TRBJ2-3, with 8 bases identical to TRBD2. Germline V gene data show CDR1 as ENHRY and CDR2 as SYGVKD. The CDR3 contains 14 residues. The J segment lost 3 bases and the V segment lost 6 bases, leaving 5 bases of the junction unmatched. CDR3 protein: CAIRGLAATDTQYF. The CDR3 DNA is TGTGCCATCAGAGGACTAGCAGCAACAGATACGCAGTATTTT.

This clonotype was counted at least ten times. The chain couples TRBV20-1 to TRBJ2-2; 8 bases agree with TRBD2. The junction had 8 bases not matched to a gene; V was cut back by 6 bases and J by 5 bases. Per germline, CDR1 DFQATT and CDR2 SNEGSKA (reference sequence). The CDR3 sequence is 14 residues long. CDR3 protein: CSARAGEGTGELFF. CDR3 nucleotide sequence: TGCAGTGCCCGAGCGGGGGAGGGGACCGGGGAGCTGTTTTTT.

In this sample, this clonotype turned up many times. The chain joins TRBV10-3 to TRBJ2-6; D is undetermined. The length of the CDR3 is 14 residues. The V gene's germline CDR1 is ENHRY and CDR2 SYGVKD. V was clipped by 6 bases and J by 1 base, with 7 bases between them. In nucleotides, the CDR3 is TGTGCCATCAGGCGTGGATCTGGGGCCAACGTCCTGACTTTC. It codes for CAIRRGSGANVLTF.

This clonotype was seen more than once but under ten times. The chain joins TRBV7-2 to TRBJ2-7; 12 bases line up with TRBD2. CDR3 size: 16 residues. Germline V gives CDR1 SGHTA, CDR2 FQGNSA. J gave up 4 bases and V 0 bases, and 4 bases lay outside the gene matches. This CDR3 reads CASSLATTSGGYEQYF. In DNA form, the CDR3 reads TGTGCCAGCAGCTTAGCGACGACTAGCGGGGGTTACGAGCAGTACTTC.

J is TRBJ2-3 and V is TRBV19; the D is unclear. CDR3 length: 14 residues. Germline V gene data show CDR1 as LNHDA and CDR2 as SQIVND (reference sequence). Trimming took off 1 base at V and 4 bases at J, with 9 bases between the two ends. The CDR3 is CASSIVAGADTQYF. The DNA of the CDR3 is TGTGCCAGTAGTATAGTGGCTGGAGCAGATACGCAGTATTTT.

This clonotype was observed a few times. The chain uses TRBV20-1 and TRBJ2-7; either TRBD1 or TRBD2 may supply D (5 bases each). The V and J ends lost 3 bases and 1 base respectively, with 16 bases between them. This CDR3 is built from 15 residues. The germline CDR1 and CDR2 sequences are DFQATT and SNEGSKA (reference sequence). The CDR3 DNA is TGCAGTGCTAGGGCCTCTTGGGGGTTATCCTACGAGCAGTACTTC. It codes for CSARASWGLSYEQYF.

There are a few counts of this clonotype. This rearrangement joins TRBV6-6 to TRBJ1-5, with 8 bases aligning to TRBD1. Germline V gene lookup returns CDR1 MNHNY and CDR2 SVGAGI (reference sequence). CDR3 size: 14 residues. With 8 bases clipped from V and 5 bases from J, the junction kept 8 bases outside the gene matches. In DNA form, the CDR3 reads TGTGCCAGCCTTCCGGGACAGGCTTATCAGCCCCAGCATTTT. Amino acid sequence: CASLPGQAYQPQHF.

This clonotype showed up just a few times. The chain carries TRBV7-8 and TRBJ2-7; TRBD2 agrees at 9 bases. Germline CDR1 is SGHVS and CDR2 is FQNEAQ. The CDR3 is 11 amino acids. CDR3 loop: CGSGSRHEQYF. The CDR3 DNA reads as TGTGGTAGCGGGAGTAGGCACGAGCAGTACTTC.

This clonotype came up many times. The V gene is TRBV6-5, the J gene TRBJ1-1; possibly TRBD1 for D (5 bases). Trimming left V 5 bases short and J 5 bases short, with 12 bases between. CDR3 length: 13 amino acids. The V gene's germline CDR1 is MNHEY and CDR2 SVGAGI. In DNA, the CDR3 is TGTGCCAGCAGTCTCTACCGGGGGACTGAAGCTTTCTTT. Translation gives CASSLYRGTEAFF.

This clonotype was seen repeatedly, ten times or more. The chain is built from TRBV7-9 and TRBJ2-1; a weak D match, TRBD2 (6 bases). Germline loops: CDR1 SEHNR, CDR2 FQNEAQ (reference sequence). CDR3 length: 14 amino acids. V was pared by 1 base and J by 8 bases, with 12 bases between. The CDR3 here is CASSLDLARDEQFF. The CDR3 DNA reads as TGTGCCAGCAGCTTAGACCTAGCGAGGGATGAGCAGTTCTTC.

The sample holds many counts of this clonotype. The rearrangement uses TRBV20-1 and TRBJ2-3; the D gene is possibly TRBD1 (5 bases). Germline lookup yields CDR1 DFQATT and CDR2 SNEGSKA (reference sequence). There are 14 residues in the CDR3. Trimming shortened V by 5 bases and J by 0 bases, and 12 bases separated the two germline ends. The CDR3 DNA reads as TGCAGTGCTCTAGAGACAGCTAGCACAGATACGCAGTATTTT. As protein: CSALETASTDTQYF.

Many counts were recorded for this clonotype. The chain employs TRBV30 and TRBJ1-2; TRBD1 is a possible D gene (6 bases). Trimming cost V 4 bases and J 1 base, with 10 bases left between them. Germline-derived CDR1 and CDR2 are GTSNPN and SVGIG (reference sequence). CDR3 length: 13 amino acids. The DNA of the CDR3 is TGTGCCTGGACAGGGGATGATAACTATGGCTACACCTTC. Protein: CAWTGDDNYGYTF.

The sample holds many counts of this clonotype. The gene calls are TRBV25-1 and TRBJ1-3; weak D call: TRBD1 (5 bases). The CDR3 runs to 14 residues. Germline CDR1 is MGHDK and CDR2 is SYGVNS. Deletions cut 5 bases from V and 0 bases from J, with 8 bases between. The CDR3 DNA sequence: TGTGCCAGCAGTCTTCAGGGCTCTGGAAACACCATATATTTT. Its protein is CASSLQGSGNTIYF.

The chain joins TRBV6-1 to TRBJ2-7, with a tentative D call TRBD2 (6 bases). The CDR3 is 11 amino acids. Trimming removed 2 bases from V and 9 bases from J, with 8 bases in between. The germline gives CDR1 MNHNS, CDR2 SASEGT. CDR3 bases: TGTGCCAGCAGTGAAACGGAGGGGCAGTACTTC. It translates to CASSETEGQYF.

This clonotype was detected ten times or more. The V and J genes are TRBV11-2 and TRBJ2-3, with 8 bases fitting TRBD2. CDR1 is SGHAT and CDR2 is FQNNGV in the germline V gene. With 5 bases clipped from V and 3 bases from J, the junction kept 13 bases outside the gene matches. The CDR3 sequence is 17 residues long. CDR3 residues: CASSKRGSGSLTDTQYF. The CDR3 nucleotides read TGTGCCAGCAGCAAAAGAGGGAGCGGGAGCTTGACAGATACGCAGTATTTT.